This passage covers 18 T cell receptor beta chains from one sample sequenced in a study of regulatory T cells in long-lasting Graves disease. As to time point: persistent/refractory GD, antithyroid drugs over 5 years with positive TRAb. Extracted RNA from PBMCs served as the source of the TCR library. HTBI primers from iRepertoire and Arm-PCR of CDR3 regions yielded the TCR beta libraries. TCRdb reanalysed the multiplex PCR reads using MiXCR and keeps one entry per CDR3 protein. The top ten hold around 42% of the sample, which has 650,000 to 700,000 distinct CDR3 sequences, 25% to 30% seen once. The sequencing used peripheral blood mononuclear cells (PBMCs), collected when the disease was refractory, from a patient treated with antithyroid drugs. Receptors were obtained from a female donor with Graves disease.

This rearrangement joins TRBV28 to TRBJ1-1; 10 bases map to TRBD1. Trimming cost V 6 bases and J 3 bases; bases outside gene matches: 7. The CDR3 runs to 15 residues. Germline V gene data show CDR1 as MDHEN and CDR2 as SYDVKM. The CDR3 nucleotides are TGTGCCAGCAGGCGACAGGGGGCAGGGGACACTGAAGCTTTCTTT. Amino acid sequence: CASRRQGAGDTEAFF.

This clonotype was seen at least ten times. The chain links TRBV28 to TRBJ1-2, with unresolved D. With 3 bases removed from V and 0 bases from J, the gap between germline ends came to 5 bases. In germline, CDR1 is MDHEN, CDR2 SYDVKM. The CDR3 covers 13 residues. For the CDR3, the DNA is TGTGCCAGCAGTTTTTGGGCTAACTATGGCTACACCTTC. Translating it yields CASSFWANYGYTF.

This clonotype was counted only a few times. The rearrangement uses TRBV29-1 and TRBJ1-2, with 9 bases lining up with TRBD1. CDR1 SQVTM and CDR2 ANQGSEA come from the germline V gene. The trim removed 1 base at V and 7 bases at J, leaving 7 bases unmatched. The length of the CDR3 is 14 residues. This CDR3 is CSVEAGQGTGGYTF. The CDR3 region has the DNA TGCAGCGTTGAAGCGGGACAGGGAACAGGTGGCTACACCTTC.

This clonotype was seen a single time. V and J are TRBV11-2 and TRBJ2-1; no firm D call. Germline lookup yields CDR1 SGHAT and CDR2 FQNNGV. V gave up 6 bases and J gave up 9 bases, with 12 bases separating them. CDR3 size: 12 residues. The CDR3: CASSPPFREQFF. In nucleotides, the CDR3 is TGTGCCAGCAGTCCCCCCTTCCGTGAGCAGTTCTTC.

A word on this clonotype: No conserved phenylalanine or tryptophan ends this CDR3, so it is likely a read error. The DNA of the CDR3 is TGTGCCAGCACCCGGGGAGCTAATGAAAAACTGTTTCTT. Translated: CASTRGANEKLFL. The chain combines TRBV7-2 with TRBJ1-4; D is undetermined. V lost 7 bases and J lost 3, with 9 bases in between. The germline gives CDR1 SGHTA, CDR2 FQGNSA. The CDR3 extends over 13 amino acids.

This clonotype was picked up many times. This chain connects TRBV28 to TRBJ1-1, with a weak D call TRBD1 (5 bases). Germline-derived CDR1 and CDR2 are MDHEN and SYDVKM. CDR3 size: 15 residues. Trimming shortened V by 6 bases and J by 1 base, and 15 bases separated the two germline ends. CDR3 residues: CASRYTTGANTEAFF. The CDR3, as DNA: TGTGCCAGCAGGTATACTACCGGGGCGAACACTGAAGCTTTCTTT.

The chain links TRBV6-2 or TRBV6-3 to TRBJ1-5; D not resolved. Germline loops: CDR1 MNHEY, CDR2 SVGEGT. V was trimmed by 10 bases and J by 0 bases, leaving 13 bases between them. This CDR3 is 14 amino acids long. The CDR3 nucleotides are TGTGCCACCTCTGTCCATTATAGCAATCAGCCCCAGCATTTT. Protein: CATSVHYSNQPQHF.

The rearrangement links TRBV15 to TRBJ1-1, with D maybe TRBD1 (6 bases). Germline lookup yields CDR1 LNHNV and CDR2 YYDKDF (reference sequence). Trimming shortened V by 6 bases and J by 1 base, and 18 bases separated the two germline ends. The CDR3 loop spans 16 amino acids. For the CDR3, the DNA is TGTGCCACCAGACCCCGAGGGGGGGAGGGGAACACTGAAGCTTTCTTT. Translation: CATRPRGGEGNTEAFF.

The sample holds many counts of this clonotype. The V call is TRBV28, the J call TRBJ1-1; a weak D match, TRBD1 (5 bases). Trimming cost V 7 bases and J 1 base, with 7 bases left between them. Germline V gives CDR1 MDHEN, CDR2 SYDVKM. The CDR3 runs 12 residues. CDR3 DNA sequence: TGTGCCAGCACGACAGAGAACACTGAAGCTTTCTTT. It yields the protein CASTTENTEAFF.

The chain's CDR3 is CASSFGGPPGEQFF. The DNA of the CDR3 is TGTGCCAGCAGCTTCGGAGGGCCACCGGGGGAGCAGTTCTTC. The chain recombines TRBV11-3 with TRBJ2-1, with D tentatively TRBD2 (6 bases). Per the germline V gene, CDR1 is SGHNT and CDR2 is YENEEA. Trimming removed 3 bases from V and 10 bases from J, with 16 bases in between. This CDR3 has 14 amino acids.

V usage is TRBV11-3 and J usage is TRBJ2-1, with 9 bases lining up with TRBD1. This CDR3 is 16 amino acids long. The germline gives CDR1 SGHNT, CDR2 YENEEA. V lost 5 bases, J lost 5 bases, and 10 bases stayed unmatched. CDR3 sequence: CASSLGTGNRNNEQFF. The CDR3 DNA sequence: TGTGCCAGCAGCCTCGGGACAGGGAATAGGAACAATGAGCAGTTCTTC. The full variable domain, with the rest looked up from reference TRBV11-3 and TRBJ2-1, is EAGVVQSPRYKIIEKKQPVAFWCNPISGHNTLYWYLQNLGQGPELLIRYENEEAVDDSQLPKDRFSAERLKGVDSTLKIQPAELGDSAVYLCASSLGTGNRNNEQFFGPGTRLTVL.

The V call is TRBV12-3 or TRBV12-4, the J call TRBJ1-2, with a tentative D call TRBD1 (5 bases). The CDR3 extends over 15 amino acids. Trimming removed 6 bases from V and 1 base from J, with 15 bases in between. CDR3 DNA sequence: TGTGCCAGCAGCTCCGGGGGGGGGAGTAACTATGGCTACACCTTC. Its translation is CASSSGGGSNYGYTF.

This clonotype turned up a few times. The chain couples TRBV30 to TRBJ1-4; D remains ambiguous. The CDR3 has 11 residues. The germline V gene has CDR1 GTSNPN and CDR2 SVGIG (reference sequence). DNA of the CDR3: TGTGCTCGTATGGGAAATGAAAAACTGTTTTTT. Translating it yields CARMGNEKLFF.

This clonotype was detected a few times. The CDR3: CASSELGFGGELFF. The CDR3, as DNA: TGTGCCAGCAGTGAACTGGGGTTTGGCGGGGAGCTGTTTTTT. This sequence joins TRBV6-1 and TRBJ2-2; no reliable D call. This CDR3 region has 14 residues. V lost 2 bases and J lost 7, with 11 bases in between. In germline, CDR1 is MNHNS, CDR2 SASEGT.

There are many counts of this clonotype. J is TRBJ1-4 and V is TRBV2, with D unresolved. V lost 1 base and J lost 3, with 6 bases in between. The CDR3 is 14 amino acids. Germline values: CDR1 SNHLY, CDR2 FYNNEI. Here the CDR3 reads CASSEGRANEKLFF. The CDR3 bases are TGTGCCAGCAGTGAAGGAAGGGCTAATGAAAAACTGTTTTTT.

The chain uses TRBV19 and TRBJ2-2, with 7 bases matching TRBD2. Germline CDR1 and CDR2: LNHDA and SQIVND (reference sequence). This CDR3 is built from 16 residues. V was pared by 3 bases and J by 5 bases, with 9 bases of the junction left unmatched. CDR3 region: CASSIKAGFFTGELFF. The CDR3 DNA reads as TGTGCCAGTAGTATCAAAGCGGGATTTTTTACCGGGGAGCTGTTTTTT.

This clonotype was seen at least ten times. The rearrangement joins TRBV15 to TRBJ1-1; no clear D gene. Germline loops: CDR1 LNHNV, CDR2 YYDKDF (reference sequence). This CDR3 is 15 amino acids long. Between the trimmed V and J ends, which lost 0 bases and 3 bases, there was a span of 11 bases. The CDR3 DNA sequence: TGTGCCACCAGCAGAGATGAGGTCCCTTACACTGAAGCTTTCTTT. This translates into CATSRDEVPYTEAFF.

V usage is TRBV12-3 or TRBV12-4 and J usage is TRBJ2-3, with D possibly being TRBD1 (5 bases). The germline V and J ends were trimmed by 5 bases and 4 bases, with 19 bases remaining between them. The CDR3 extends over 16 amino acids. CDR3 sequence: CASSKGQGSWADTQYF. CDR3 bases: TGTGCCAGCAGTAAAGGCCAGGGATCTTGGGCAGATACGCAGTATTTT.